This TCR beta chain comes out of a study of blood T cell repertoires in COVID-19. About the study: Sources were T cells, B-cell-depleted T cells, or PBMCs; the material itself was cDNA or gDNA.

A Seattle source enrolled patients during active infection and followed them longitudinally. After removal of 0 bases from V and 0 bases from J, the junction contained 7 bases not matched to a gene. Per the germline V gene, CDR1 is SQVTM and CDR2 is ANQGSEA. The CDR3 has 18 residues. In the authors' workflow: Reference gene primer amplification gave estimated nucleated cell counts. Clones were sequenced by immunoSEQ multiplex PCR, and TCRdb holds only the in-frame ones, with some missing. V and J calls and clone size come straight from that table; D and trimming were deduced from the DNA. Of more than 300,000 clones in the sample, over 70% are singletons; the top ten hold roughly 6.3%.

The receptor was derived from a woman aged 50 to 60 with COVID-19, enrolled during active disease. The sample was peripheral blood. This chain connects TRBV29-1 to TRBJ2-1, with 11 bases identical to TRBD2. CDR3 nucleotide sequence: TGCAGCGTTGAAGATCCGACTAGCGGGACGAGCTCCTACAATGAGCAGTTCTTC. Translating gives CSVEDPTSGTSSYNEQFF.